This T cell receptor beta chain was recorded in a study of T cells in localized non-small cell lung cancer. Germline V gene lookup returns CDR1 MDHEN and CDR2 SYDVKM. J was trimmed by 2 bases and V by 2 bases; bases with no gene match: 1. This CDR3 spans 16 amino acids. TCRdb keeps only in-frame clones here, not all; method: immunoSEQ multiplex PCR. In the table there are tens of thousands of clones, about 81% of which are singletons. This specimen consisted of peripheral blood, obtained before any cancer treatment. This TCR came from a male donor aged 60 or older with stage II squamous cell lung carcinoma. V gene TRBV28 combines with J gene TRBJ2-5; TRBD2 matches 14 bases. This chain's CDR3 is CASSLGLAGGQETQYF. CDR3 DNA sequence: TGTGCCAGCAGTTTAGGACTAGCGGGGGGACAAGAGACCCAGTACTTC.